Shown below are 20 T cell receptor beta chains from a single sample sequenced in a study of cytomegalovirus exposure and HLA in healthy donors. Both 60 Vbeta primers and 13 Jbeta primers went into the PCR. This table comes from immunoSEQ multiplex PCR, and its TCRdb copy is limited to in-frame clones, with some not included. The specimen's table records about 77,000 clones. What was sequenced was PBMCs. These receptors were collected from a man aged 45-65 years in good health and CMV-seropositive.

This chain links TRBV2 with TRBJ2-3; 11 bases match TRBD2. Germline values: CDR1 SNHLY, CDR2 FYNNEI. The V gene end was trimmed by 4 bases and the J gene end by 4 bases; junction bases not matched to a gene: 4. CDR3 length: 15 residues. CDR3 DNA sequence: TGTGCCAGCAGTGTTAGCGGGAGGGCCCCAGATACGCAGTATTTT. Translated: CASSVSGRAPDTQYF. Combining the CDR3 with reference TRBV2 and TRBJ2-3 gives the whole variable domain EPEVTQTPSHQVTQMGQEVILRCVPISNHLYFYWYRQILGQKVEFLVSFYNNEISEKSEIFDDQFSVERPDGSNFTLKIRSTKLEDSAMYFCASSVSGRAPDTQYFGPGTRLTVL.

The chain has TRBV5-1 and TRBJ1-1, with 8 bases aligning to TRBD1. The germline V gene has CDR1 SGHRS and CDR2 YFSETQ. The CDR3 consists of 14 residues. V was pared by 4 bases and J by 11 bases, with 13 bases of the junction left unmatched. The CDR3 nucleotides read TGCGCCAGCAGCCGAGCAGGACAGGGTTCAGTGGCTTTCTTT. Translating it yields CASSRAGQGSVAFF.

This chain uses TRBV5-1 with TRBJ2-1, with 7 bases that match TRBD1. The CDR3 extends over 16 amino acids. V was clipped by 3 bases and J by 7 bases; unmatched bases: 13. Germline assignment: CDR1 SGHRS and CDR2 YFSETQ. The CDR3 is CASSSRDRFLGNEQFF. The CDR3 DNA sequence: TGCGCCAGCAGCTCCCGGGACAGATTTTTGGGGAATGAGCAGTTCTTC.

This sequence joins TRBV4-2 and TRBJ2-1; 8 nucleotides line up with TRBD2. Germline V lookup: CDR1 LGHNA, CDR2 YNFKEQ. J was trimmed by 2 bases and V by 0 bases; bases with no gene match: 3. The CDR3 contains 16 residues. CDR3: CASSQDPGGAYNEQFF. CDR3 coding DNA: TGTGCCAGCAGCCAAGATCCCGGGGGGGCCTACAATGAGCAGTTCTTC.

CDR3 sequence: CASSQEVILAAGELFF. The CDR3 region has the DNA TGTGCCAGCAGCCAGGAAGTAATCCTCGCAGCCGGGGAACTGTTTTTT. This chain links TRBV4-2 with TRBJ1-4; D is uncertain. The ends were cut back, 3 bases at V and 12 bases at J, with 23 bases in the middle. Germline values: CDR1 LGHNA, CDR2 YNFKEQ. The CDR3 is made up of 16 amino acids.

The rearrangement links TRBV6-5 to TRBJ1-2; D is perhaps TRBD1 (5 bases). Per the germline V gene, CDR1 is MNHEY and CDR2 is SVGAGI. The V gene lost 5 bases and the J gene lost 6 bases, with 19 bases spanning the gap. This CDR3 has 15 residues. This CDR3 is CASSLTGGGKDGYTF. CDR3 nucleotide sequence: TGTGCCAGCAGTCTCACGGGGGGGGGAAAGGATGGCTACACCTTC.

The rearrangement joins TRBV18 to TRBJ2-2, with D maybe TRBD1 (6 bases). Trimming removed 0 bases at V and 4 bases at J, with 12 bases between. This CDR3 region has 16 residues. CDR1 KGHSH and CDR2 LQKENI come from the germline V gene. CDR3 nucleotide sequence: TGTGCCAGCTCACCACCGACCGGACAGACCACCGGGGAGCTGTTTTTT. Residues: CASSPPTGQTTGELFF.

The chain uses TRBV30 and TRBJ1-4, with D unclear. Germline CDR1 is GTSNPN and CDR2 is SVGIG (reference sequence). This CDR3 has 13 amino acids. Deletions cut 2 bases from V and 8 bases from J, with 12 bases between. Here the CDR3 reads CAWSSQVGEKLFF. The CDR3 nucleotides are TGTGCCTGGAGTTCGCAGGTTGGGGAAAAACTGTTTTTT.

The chain joins TRBV2 to TRBJ2-5; 8 nucleotides agree with TRBD2. CDR1 is SNHLY and CDR2 is FYNNEI in the germline V gene. The trim removed 4 bases at V and 0 bases at J, leaving 4 bases unmatched. The CDR3 totals 15 residues. CDR3 region: CASSGSSGYQETQYF. DNA of the CDR3: TGTGCCAGCAGTGGGTCTAGCGGGTACCAAGAGACCCAGTACTTC.

The chain combines TRBV5-1 with TRBJ2-7, with 8 bases lining up with TRBD1. J was trimmed by 6 bases and V by 4 bases; bases with no gene match: 24. The germline gives CDR1 SGHRS, CDR2 YFSETQ. This CDR3 region has 19 residues. CDR3 protein: CASSVLTGTGLESSSEQYF. The CDR3 region has the DNA TGCGCCAGCAGCGTATTAACCGGGACAGGTTTGGAATCCTCATCCGAGCAGTACTTC.

The chain has TRBV29-1 and TRBJ2-1, with D tentatively TRBD1 (6 bases). This CDR3 is 12 amino acids long. In germline, CDR1 is SQVTM, CDR2 ANQGSEA. Trimming removed 6 bases at V and 8 bases at J, with 14 bases between. The CDR3 reads CSVRGQIDEQFF. For the CDR3, the DNA is TGCAGCGTCCGCGGACAGATCGATGAGCAGTTCTTC.

The chain combines TRBV5-4 with TRBJ1-2; TRBD1 agrees at 9 bases. The J segment lost 5 bases and the V segment lost 3 bases, leaving 20 bases of the junction unmatched. CDR1 is SGHNT and CDR2 is YYREEE in the germline V gene (reference sequence). The CDR3 has 19 residues. The CDR3 loop reads CASSYSLFGMDRGSYGYTF. The CDR3 nucleotides read TGTGCCAGCAGCTACAGCTTATTCGGGATGGACAGGGGTAGTTATGGCTACACCTTC.

This chain's CDR3 is CSVADRAAAYEQYF. As DNA, the CDR3 is TGCAGCGTCGCCGACAGGGCTGCCGCCTACGAGCAGTACTTC. The chain links TRBV29-1 to TRBJ2-7, with 7 bases that match TRBD1. The CDR3 runs to 14 residues. Germline CDR1 is SQVTM and CDR2 is ANQGSEA. Trimming took 6 bases from V and 2 from J; bases not matched to a gene: 10.

The rearrangement links TRBV7-2 to TRBJ2-1, with D possibly matching TRBD2 (6 bases). This CDR3 has 14 amino acids. In germline, CDR1 is SGHTA, CDR2 FQGNSA. Trimming removed 3 bases from V and 7 bases from J, with 13 bases in between. The CDR3 is CASSLGGTRNEQFF. The DNA for the CDR3 is TGTGCCAGCAGCTTGGGCGGGACCCGGAATGAGCAGTTCTTC.

The V and J genes are TRBV19 and TRBJ2-7; 8 bases are shared with TRBD1. V lost 3 bases, J lost 7 bases, and 5 bases stayed unmatched. This CDR3 is 13 amino acids long. Germline V gene sequence: CDR1 LNHDA, CDR2 SQIVND (reference sequence). This CDR3 is CASSIQGAREQYF. The CDR3 coding sequence is TGTGCCAGTAGTATCCAGGGGGCGCGGGAGCAGTACTTC.

The V call is TRBV6-5, the J call TRBJ2-7, with a possible D match to TRBD2 (5 bases). Trimming pared 5 bases from V and 4 bases from J, leaving 15 bases between. Germline V gives CDR1 MNHEY, CDR2 SVGAGI. This CDR3 is built from 14 residues. CDR3 region: CASSPTIGAYEQYF. The CDR3 DNA follows: TGTGCCAGCAGTCCGACTATCGGAGCATACGAGCAGTACTTC.

This sequence joins TRBV19 and TRBJ2-5, with 7 nucleotides matching TRBD1. The CDR3 loop spans 14 amino acids. V dropped 5 bases and J dropped 6; count of bases not matched to a gene: 9. Germline CDR1 and CDR2: LNHDA and SQIVND (reference sequence). The CDR3 nucleotides are TGTGCCAGTAGTGTCGACAGGGATCAAAAGACCCAGTACTTC. This sequence encodes CASSVDRDQKTQYF.

V gene TRBV10-3 combines with J gene TRBJ2-1; 9 bases are shared with TRBD1. The V and J ends lost 4 bases and 6 bases, in that order; junction bases with no gene match: 7. This CDR3 has 15 residues. CDR1 is ENHRY and CDR2 is SYGVKD in the germline V gene. The CDR3 loop is CAISGGQGHGNEQFF. Written as DNA, the CDR3 is TGTGCCATCAGTGGGGGACAGGGACATGGCAATGAGCAGTTCTTC.

This chain connects TRBV7-2 to TRBJ1-2; 7 bases agree with TRBD1. The CDR3 totals 18 residues. Germline lookup yields CDR1 SGHTA and CDR2 FQGNSA. Trimming at V came to 5 bases and at J to 2 bases, leaving 17 bases not matched to a gene. The CDR3 bases are TGTGCCAGCAGCGTTAACTTCAGGGGGAGCACATCAAACTATGGCTACACCTTC. Its translation is CASSVNFRGSTSNYGYTF.

The chain is built from TRBV9 and TRBJ2-1; 8 positions agree with TRBD2. This CDR3 spans 13 amino acids. Germline CDR1 is SGDLS and CDR2 is YYNGEE. CDR3 nucleotides: TGTCACCGCCCGGGAGGGCCGTTCAATGAGCAGTTCTTC. It translates to CHRPGGPFNEQFF.